This TCR beta chain came from a study of beta chain features in type 1 diabetes (dated 2018 in TCRdb). Background on the whole study: Mean age, gender distribution, total cell number and subset yield were not different between patients and healthy donors. In the study, recently diagnosed type 1 diabetes patients and matched healthy donors were compared on the TCRB repertoires of their sorted circulating CD4+ T cell subsets. Regulatory and stem cell-like memory subsets were isolated from only 8 patients and 8 healthy donors, whereas naive and central memory subsets came from all 28 donors. A total of roughly 99 million sorted cells were examined across all samples, and the number of cells per subset was strongly correlated with RNA yield. Study-wide findings and limitations: Because small numbers of individuals were included in the HLA sub-analyses, any influence of HLA type on TCRB rearrangement was left unresolved. Type 1 diabetes patients showed a moderate but significant shortening of TCRB CDR3 length in all four CD4+ subsets. Because cDNA rather than genomic DNA was sequenced, highly expressing activated cells could have been over-represented, although no difference in activation and CD3 levels was found between groups. Naive, central memory and regulatory TCRB repertoires appeared to be more alike among patients than among healthy donors. Shorter templates might be favored by PCR, yet because patient and control samples were amplified and corrected together, any such skew would affect both groups equally. Fewer insertions and more nucleotide deletions at VDJ recombination sites were observed in patients with type 1 diabetes, implying thymic rearrangement abnormalities.

Reading the germline V gene gives CDR1 SGHTA and CDR2 FQGNSA. Inclusive of the bounding cysteine and phenylalanine, the CDR3 is 15 residues long. Only the CDR3 part of the read is kept: 45 bases, read in frame from the first base. Trimmed from V: 5 bases; trimmed from J: 3 bases; junction bases lacking a gene match: 8. From each donor, a single peripheral blood sample of 100 to 150 mL on average was drawn into heparinised tubes. A BD FACSAria II and a panel including CD45RO, CCR7, CD25, CD127, CD95 and CD27 were used to sort naive, central memory, regulatory and stem cell-like memory CD4+ T cells. All sorted populations exceeded 98% purity. PBMCs were isolated immediately by Lymphoprep density gradient centrifugation and stained directly without culture. So that batch effects would be minimized, each experiment stained and sorted samples in pairs, pairing one healthy donor with one patient. All of the isolated RNA was reverse transcribed with the High Capacity cDNA Reverse Transcription Kit, so expressed TCRB transcripts were sequenced. Naive, central memory and regulatory T cell samples underwent deep immunoSEQ sequencing, averaging roughly 3.4 million total reads per sample. Sorted cells were lysed in RLT buffer and RNA was extracted with DNase-treated RNeasy Micro or Mini kits, depending on cell number. To prevent cross-contamination, each cell subset was processed individually, whereas patient and healthy donor samples were processed jointly. The immunoSEQ multiplex PCR was used to amplify TCRB sequences from cDNA, yielding 87-bp fragments that span the CDR3 region. The amplicons were sequenced using the Illumina HiSeq platform. As for the original processing: Synthetic template baselines were used to correct PCR bias computationally, reads within Hamming distance 2 were collapsed together, and singletons that could not be merged were discarded. Reads were aligned to IMGT to assign V, D and J genes, CDR3 length, and insertions or deletions at six rearrangement sites. Within each subset, clonotype counts were normalized to sorted cell number, and only after that were true diversity and Gini coefficients computed with the tcR R package. The overlap coefficient, calculated on TCRB nucleotide sequences, was used to quantify repertoire sharing. This immuneACCESS table, as held by TCRdb, lists in-frame sequences with V and J called but not all clones. Of the missing ones, under half trace to an unresolved V gene in checked studies; the others have no known cause. V and J calls and clone size follow that table, whereas D and trimming were derived from the DNA. This sample gives around 180,000 clones in total; about 7.8% of them show up just once. Clones ranked in the top ten supply roughly 0.97% of the sample.

As concerns this clone: The specificity of this receptor is unknown. No clone much larger than this one lies a single base away; base qualities are absent.

The chain was built from TRBV7-2 and TRBJ2-7, with TRBD1 identical over 9 junction bases. The TCR sequence derives from a woman between 40 and 50 years old with type 1 diabetes. The material sequenced was central memory CD4+ T cells from blood. Here the CDR3 is given as CASSPGQGPNYEQYF. The DNA sequence is given as TGTGCCAGCAGCCCCGGACAGGGGCCAAACTACGAGCAGTACTTC.